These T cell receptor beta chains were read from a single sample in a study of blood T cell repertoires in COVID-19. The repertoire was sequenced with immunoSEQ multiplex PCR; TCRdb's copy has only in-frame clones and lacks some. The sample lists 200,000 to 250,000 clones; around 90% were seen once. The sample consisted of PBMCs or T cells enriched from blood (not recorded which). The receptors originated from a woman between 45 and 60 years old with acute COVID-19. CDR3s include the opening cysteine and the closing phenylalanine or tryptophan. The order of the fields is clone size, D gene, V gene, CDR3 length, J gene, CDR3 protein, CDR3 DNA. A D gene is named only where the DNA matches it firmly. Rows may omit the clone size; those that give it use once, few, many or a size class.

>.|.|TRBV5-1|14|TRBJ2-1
CASSFGQIYNEQFF
TGCGCCAGCAGCTTTGGACAAATTTACAATGAGCAGTTCTTC
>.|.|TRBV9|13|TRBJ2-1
CASSVESYNEQFF
TGTGCCAGCAGCGTAGAGAGCTACAATGAGCAGTTCTTC
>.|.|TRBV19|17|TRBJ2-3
CASSKVVGAGYTDTQYF
TGTGCCAGTAGTAAAGTTGTGGGAGCCGGATACACAGATACGCAGTATTTT
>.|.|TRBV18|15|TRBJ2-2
CASSPRQAGTGELFF
TGTGCCAGCTCACCAAGACAGGCCGGCACCGGGGAGCTGTTTTTT
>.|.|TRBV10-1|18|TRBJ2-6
CASSEVGIYYSGANVLTF
TGCGCCAGCAGTGAGGTCGGAATATACTACTCTGGGGCCAACGTCCTGACTTTC
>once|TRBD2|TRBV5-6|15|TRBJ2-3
CASSEAGAGADTQYF
TGTGCCAGCAGTGAGGCGGGAGCGGGAGCAGATACGCAGTATTTT
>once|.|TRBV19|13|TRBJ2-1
CASNLDSYNEQFF
TGTGCCAGTAACCTGGACAGCTACAATGAGCAGTTCTTC
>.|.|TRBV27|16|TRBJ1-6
CASSFSRQTAGSPLHF
TGTGCCAGCAGTTTCTCCCGTCAGACAGCTGGGTCACCCCTCCACTTT
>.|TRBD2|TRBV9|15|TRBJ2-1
CASSPRTSGNNEQFF
TGTGCCAGCAGCCCGCGGACTAGCGGCAACAATGAGCAGTTCTTC
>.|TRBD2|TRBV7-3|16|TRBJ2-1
CASSPSGSLSYNEQFF
TGTGCCAGCAGCCCAAGCGGGAGCTTATCCTACAATGAGCAGTTCTTC
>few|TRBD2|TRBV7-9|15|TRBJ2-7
CASSPRGGEQFEQYF
TGTGCCAGCAGCCCCCGGGGGGGCGAACAATTCGAGCAGTACTTC
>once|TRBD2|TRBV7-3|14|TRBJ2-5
CASSPGTSGGTQYF
TGTGCCAGCAGCCCAGGGACTAGCGGTGGGACCCAGTACTTC
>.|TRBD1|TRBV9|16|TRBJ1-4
CASSVRGQAANEKLFF
TGTGCCAGCAGCGTAAGGGGGCAGGCGGCTAATGAAAAACTGTTTTTT
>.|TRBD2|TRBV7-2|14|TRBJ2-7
CASSPTSGTYEQYF
TGTGCCAGCAGCCCGACTAGCGGGACATACGAGCAGTACTTC
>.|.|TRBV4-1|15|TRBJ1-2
CASSQVMVGAAGYTF
TGCGCCAGCAGCCAAGTGATGGTGGGGGCGGCTGGCTACACCTTC
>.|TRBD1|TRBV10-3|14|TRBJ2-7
CAISRPGTGQEQYF
TGTGCCATCAGTAGGCCGGGGACAGGGCAGGAGCAGTACTTC
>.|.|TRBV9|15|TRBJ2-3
CASSVDQRSTDTQYF
TGTGCCAGCAGCGTAGACCAGCGGAGCACAGATACGCAGTATTTT
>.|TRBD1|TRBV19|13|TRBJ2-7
CASSTTGYYEQYF
TGTGCCAGTAGTACGACAGGGTACTACGAGCAGTACTTC
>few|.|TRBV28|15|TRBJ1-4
CASIGMRLVDEKLFF
TGTGCCAGCATCGGAATGAGGCTGGTCGATGAAAAACTGTTTTTT
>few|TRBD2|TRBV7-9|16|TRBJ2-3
CASSVLAGDVTDTQYF
TGTGCCAGCAGCGTCCTAGCGGGAGATGTGACAGATACGCAGTATTTT
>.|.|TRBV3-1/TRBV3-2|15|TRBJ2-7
CASSQDPRGTYEQYF
TGTGCCAGCAGCCAAGATCCGCGGGGTACCTACGAGCAGTACTTC
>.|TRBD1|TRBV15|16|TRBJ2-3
CATSRPGDRATDTQYF
TGTGCCACCAGCAGACCCGGGGACAGGGCGACAGATACGCAGTATTTT
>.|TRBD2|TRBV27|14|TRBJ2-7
CASSFSSGFYEQYF
TGTGCCAGCAGTTTTAGTAGCGGGTTTTACGAGCAGTACTTC
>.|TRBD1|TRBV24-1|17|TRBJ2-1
CATSVSFGTGEGNEQFF
TGTGCCACCAGTGTCTCCTTCGGGACAGGGGAGGGCAATGAGCAGTTCTTC
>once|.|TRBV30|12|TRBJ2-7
CAWCWRGREQYF
TGTGCCTGGTGTTGGAGGGGGCGGGAGCAGTACTTC
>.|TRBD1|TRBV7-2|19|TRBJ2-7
CASSPRRLTGTGGNYEQYF
TGTGCCAGCAGCCCACGGAGGCTTACAGGGACAGGGGGCAACTACGAGCAGTACTTC
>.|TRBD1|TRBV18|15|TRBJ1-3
CASSPGQVSGNTIYF
TGTGCCAGCTCACCGGGACAGGTCTCTGGAAACACCATATATTTT
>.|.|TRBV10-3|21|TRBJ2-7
CAIRRPQFRDSPRGLSYEQYF
TGTGCCATCCGAAGACCCCAATTCCGGGACTCCCCAAGAGGTCTTTCCTACGAGCAGTACTTC
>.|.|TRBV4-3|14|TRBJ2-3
CASSLNSLPDTQYF
TGCGCCAGCAGCCTTAATAGCCTCCCAGATACGCAGTATTTT
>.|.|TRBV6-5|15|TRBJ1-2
CASSYSATVERGYTF
TGTGCCAGCAGTTACTCAGCGACAGTGGAGCGTGGCTACACCTTC
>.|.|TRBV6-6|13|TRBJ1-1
CASSYQTGTEAFF
TGTGCCAGCAGTTACCAGACAGGCACTGAAGCTTTCTTT
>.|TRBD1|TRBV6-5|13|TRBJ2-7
CASNRDRVSEQYF
TGTGCCAGTAACCGGGACAGGGTATCCGAGCAGTACTTC
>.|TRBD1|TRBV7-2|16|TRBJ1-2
CASSLGQGAGRYGYTF
TGTGCCAGCAGCTTAGGGCAGGGGGCGGGAAGGTATGGCTACACCTTC
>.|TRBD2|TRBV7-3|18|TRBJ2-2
CASSPTLAGAANTGELFF
TGTGCCAGCAGCCCTACTCTAGCGGGCGCTGCTAACACCGGGGAGCTGTTTTTT
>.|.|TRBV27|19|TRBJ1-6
CASSLHDRPVSSYNSPLHF
TGTGCCAGCAGTCTCCACGACAGGCCAGTTAGCTCCTATAATTCACCCCTCCACTTT